The 3 T cell receptor beta chains in this list originate from one sample, sequenced in a study of blood T cell repertoires in COVID-19. TCRdb's copy holds only in-frame clones and misses some; the assay was immunoSEQ multiplex PCR. The sample yields under 200,000 clones, around four fifths seen once. Sequenced material: PBMCs or T cells enriched from blood (not recorded which). The receptors were gathered from a woman aged 50 to 65 who had recovered from COVID-19.

The genes are TRBV4-1 and TRBJ2-3; possibly TRBD2 for D (5 bases). This CDR3 is 17 amino acids long. Trimming stripped 0 bases from V and 1 base from J, with 14 bases between. Germline CDR1 MGHRA, CDR2 YSYEKL. The CDR3 DNA reads TGCGCCAGCAGCCAAGATCTACCCGCGCGGGGCACAGATACGCAGTATTTT. It specifies CASSQDLPARGTDTQYF.

J is TRBJ2-4 and V is TRBV24-1, with TRBD2 as a possible D gene (5 bases). The germline V gene encodes CDR1 KGHDR and CDR2 SFDVKD. This CDR3 contains 17 residues. With 0 bases removed from V and 1 base from J, the gap between germline ends came to 12 bases. CDR3 in amino acids: CATSDLQETTAKNIQYF. The DNA for the CDR3 is TGTGCCACCAGTGATTTGCAAGAGACTACCGCCAAAAACATTCAGTACTTC.

This chain links TRBV6-2 or TRBV6-3 with TRBJ2-2; tentative D call: TRBD1 (5 bases). Germline V gene sequence: CDR1 MNHEY, CDR2 SVGEGT. The CDR3 runs to 16 residues. V lost 3 bases and J lost 6, with 17 bases in between. CDR3 sequence reads: CASSYGPGKGSGELFF. CDR3 nucleotides: TGTGCCAGCAGTTATGGTCCAGGGAAGGGTTCCGGGGAGCTGTTTTTT.